This T cell receptor beta chain was obtained from a study of T cell responses to AZD1222 COVID-19 vaccine. Study summary: Second-dose timings of about 4 or about 12 weeks were pooled.

Assay used: immunoSEQ multiplex PCR; TCRdb lists only in-frame clones, some missing. The sample shows about 92,000 clones, under 95% of them seen only once. With 4 bases removed from V and 6 bases from J, the gap between germline ends came to 7 bases. The CDR3 totals 13 residues. CDR1 is SEHNR, CDR2 FQNEAQ, per germline (reference sequence). General study points: Nearly half of spike-specific TCRs reportedly target variant regions that are unmutated in the B.1.351 and B.1.1.7 variants. The CD4 TCRs associated with vaccination extended across spike and predominated at 160-218 and 743-854. Donors were mostly white British, more females; clonal diversity possibly underestimated.

As for this clone: The antigen is not known.

The V call is TRBV7-9, the J call TRBJ1-6, with no clear D. The sequence was obtained from an adult in good health. The sample consisted of peripheral blood, taken on day 0 of AZD1222 vaccination. CDR3 bases: TGTGCCAGCAGCTCAGAAGCTAATTCACCCCTCCACTTT. It translates to CASSSEANSPLHF.